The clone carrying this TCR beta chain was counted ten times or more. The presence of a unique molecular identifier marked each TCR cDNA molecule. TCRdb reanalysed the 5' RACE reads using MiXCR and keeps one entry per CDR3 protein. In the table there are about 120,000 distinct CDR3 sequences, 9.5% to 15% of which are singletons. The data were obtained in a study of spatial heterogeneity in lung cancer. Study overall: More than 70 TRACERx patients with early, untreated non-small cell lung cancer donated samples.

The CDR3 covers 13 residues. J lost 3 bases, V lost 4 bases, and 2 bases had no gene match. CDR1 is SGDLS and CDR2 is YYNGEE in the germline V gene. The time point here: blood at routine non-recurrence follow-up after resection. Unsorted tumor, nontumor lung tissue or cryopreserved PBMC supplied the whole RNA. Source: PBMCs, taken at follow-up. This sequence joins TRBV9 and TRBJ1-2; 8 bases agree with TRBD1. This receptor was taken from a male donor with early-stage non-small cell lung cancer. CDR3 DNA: TGTGCCAGCAGCAACAGGGGGGACTATGGCTACACCTTC. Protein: CASSNRGDYGYTF.